Shown below are 32 T cell receptor beta chains from a single sample sequenced in a study of radiation and T cells in renal cell carcinoma. Produced via immunoSEQ multiplex PCR; TCRdb's table is partial and in-frame only. The data hold 75,000 to 90,000 clones, with roughly nine tenths observed a single time. Time point specified: blood 4 weeks post-SBRT, at nephrectomy. Described treatment: 15 Gy SBRT to primary tumor, nephrectomy 4 weeks later. The starting material was blood, obtained from a patient whose treatment included radiotherapy and nephrectomy. All receptors come from a woman aged 70 to 79 with renal cell carcinoma.

This clone appeared a single time. In DNA form, the CDR3 reads TGTGCCAGCAGTGAAGGACTAGCGGGGGGCAATGAGCAGTTCTTC. This sequence encodes CASSEGLAGGNEQFF. The gene calls are TRBV6-1 and TRBJ2-1; 13 bases map to TRBD2. The CDR3 loop spans 15 amino acids. Losses at the gene ends were 1 base for V and 6 bases for J; bases not matched to a gene: 0. The germline V gene has CDR1 MNHNS and CDR2 SASEGT.

The rearrangement links TRBV28 to TRBJ1-5, with D perhaps TRBD1 (5 bases). V lost 10 bases, J lost 3 bases, and 16 bases lay in between. Germline V gene data show CDR1 as MDHEN and CDR2 as SYDVKM. CDR3 length equals 14 residues. The CDR3 DNA sequence: TGTGCCACGGCTCCCCGACAGTACAATCAGCCCCAGCATTTT. Translating it yields CATAPRQYNQPQHF.

A single count supports this clone. Its ends do not fully match the called genes, so a read error is possible. The chain couples TRBV11-2 to TRBJ2-5; D uncertain. CDR3 length: 14 residues. From germline, CDR1 is SGHAT and CDR2 FQNNGV. CDR3 DNA sequence: TGTGCCGGCAGCTTAGTCGGATCTCAAGAGACCCAGTACTTC. Residues: CAGSLVGSQETQYF.

V is TRBV5-1 and J is TRBJ1-1; possible D gene TRBD1, 6 bases. Between the trimmed V and J ends, which lost 4 bases and 7 bases, there was a span of 23 bases. Germline V gene lookup returns CDR1 SGHRS and CDR2 YFSETQ. The CDR3 runs 16 residues. The CDR3 DNA reads as TGCGCCAGCAGCACTGGCTTGGGACCAGGGGCGGTTGAAGCTTTCTTT. Translation gives CASSTGLGPGAVEAFF.

Here the CDR3 DNA reads TGTGCCAGCAGCGTATTCGTGACAGGGGCCCCCGGGGAGCTGTTTTTT. The encoded protein is CASSVFVTGAPGELFF. The genes are TRBV9 and TRBJ2-2, with 8 bases fitting TRBD1. The CDR3 sequence is 16 residues long. V gave up 1 base and J gave up 6 bases; unmatched junction bases: 8. Germline V gene sequence: CDR1 SGDLS, CDR2 YYNGEE. The full variable domain, rest sourced from reference TRBV9 and TRBJ2-2, is DSGVTQTPKHLITATGQRVTLRCSPRSGDLSVYWYQQSLDQGLQFLIQYYNGEERAKGNILERFSAQQFPDLHSELNLSSLELGDSALYFCASSVFVTGAPGELFFGEGSRLTVL.

The V call is TRBV7-2, the J call TRBJ2-3, with no clear D. This CDR3 is 14 amino acids long. V was clipped by 3 bases and J by 6 bases, with 13 bases between them. Germline V gives CDR1 SGHTA, CDR2 FQGNSA. The CDR3 here is CASSLDMGWDTQYF. The CDR3 DNA reads TGTGCCAGCAGCTTGGATATGGGGTGGGATACGCAGTATTTT.

The chain links TRBV13 to TRBJ1-1; D remains unclear. CDR1 and CDR2 (germline): PRHDT, FYEKMQ (reference sequence). The CDR3 has 14 amino acids. V gave up 0 bases and J gave up 0 bases, with 5 bases separating them. The CDR3 here is CASSLGQVNTEAFF. The CDR3 region has the DNA TGTGCCAGCAGCTTAGGCCAGGTGAACACTGAAGCTTTCTTT.

The rearrangement links TRBV15 to TRBJ2-7; tentative D call: TRBD1 (6 bases). In germline, CDR1 is LNHNV, CDR2 YYDKDF (reference sequence). The CDR3 is made up of 14 amino acids. Trimming stripped 4 bases from V and 4 bases from J, with 14 bases between. In nucleotides, the CDR3 is TGTGCCACCAGCAAGACTGGACAGACTTACGAGCAGTACTTC. This translates into CATSKTGQTYEQYF.

V usage is TRBV11-2 and J usage is TRBJ1-3; D is undetermined. The V gene's germline CDR1 is SGHAT and CDR2 FQNNGV. Trimming removed 6 bases from V and 0 bases from J, with 6 bases in between. This CDR3 contains 13 residues. The CDR3 loop reads CASRASSGNTIYF. DNA of the CDR3: TGTGCCAGCAGGGCCAGCTCTGGAAACACCATATATTTT.

This chain uses TRBV29-1 with TRBJ2-5; D perhaps matches TRBD1 (5 bases). The CDR3 runs to 14 residues. Trimming took 7 bases from V and 5 from J, leaving 20 bases between them. Germline-derived CDR1 and CDR2 are SQVTM and ANQGSEA. The CDR3 DNA reads TGCAGCGCAAAAGGGGCAGGGCGAGTGGAGACCCAGTACTTC. Protein: CSAKGAGRVETQYF.

DNA of the CDR3: TGTGCCAGCAGTTTAGAGGGACCGACTACTCTCCACTTT. Its protein product is CASSLEGPTTLHF. The V gene is TRBV28, the J gene TRBJ1-6; the D gene is possibly TRBD1 (5 bases). Germline V CDR1 and CDR2: MDHEN, SYDVKM. There are 13 residues in the CDR3. The V end was cut by 2 bases, the J end by 16 bases, with 15 bases between.

The rearrangement joins TRBV5-6 to TRBJ1-1; D might be TRBD1 (5 bases). The CDR3 has 14 amino acids. The germline gives CDR1 SGHDT, CDR2 YYEEEE. Trimming removed 0 bases at V and 5 bases at J, with 11 bases between. The CDR3 protein is CASSLVGEGTEAFF. The CDR3 DNA is TGTGCCAGCAGCTTGGTGGGGGAGGGGACTGAAGCTTTCTTT. The whole variable domain, filled in from reference TRBV5-6 and TRBJ1-1, reads DAGVTQSPTHLIKTRGQQVTLRCSPKSGHDTVSWYQQALGQGPQFIFQYYEEEERQRGNFPDRFSGHQFPNYSSELNVNALLLGDSALYLCASSLVGEGTEAFFGQGTRLTVV.

V is TRBV7-9 and J is TRBJ2-4, with D possibly called TRBD1 or TRBD2 (5 bases each). V lost 3 bases and J 0 bases, leaving 15 bases between the germline ends. Per germline, CDR1 SEHNR and CDR2 FQNEAQ (reference sequence). This CDR3 is built from 17 residues. CDR3 DNA: TGTGCCAGCAGCTTCCCAACCGGGACGGTAGCCAAAAACATTCAGTACTTC. Its protein is CASSFPTGTVAKNIQYF.

The chain uses TRBV5-4 and TRBJ2-1, with D tentatively TRBD1 or TRBD2 (5 bases each). The CDR3 totals 15 residues. The V end was cut by 1 base, the J end by 0 bases, with 8 bases between. Germline CDR1 and CDR2: SGHNT and YYREEE (reference sequence). CDR3 DNA sequence: TGTGCCAGCAGCTTGTCAGGGAGCTCCTACAATGAGCAGTTCTTC. Translating gives CASSLSGSSYNEQFF.

The chain is built from TRBV19 and TRBJ2-2, with 11 bases identical to TRBD2. CDR1 is LNHDA, CDR2 SQIVND, per germline (reference sequence). V shed 2 bases, J shed 3 bases, and the junction held 5 bases outside the gene matches. The CDR3 consists of 17 residues. In DNA form, the CDR3 reads TGTGCCAGTAGTATATCAGGGACTAGCGGCTACACCGGGGAGCTGTTTTTT. This gives the protein CASSISGTSGYTGELFF.

This clone has just one count. The chain links TRBV28 to TRBJ1-5, with D uncertain. Germline V gene data show CDR1 as MDHEN and CDR2 as SYDVKM. The CDR3 is 16 residues long. V shed 5 bases and J shed 3 bases, with 17 bases lying between them. This chain's CDR3 is CASSPASAFPNQPQHF. The CDR3 nucleotides read TGTGCCAGCAGTCCCGCCTCGGCCTTCCCCAATCAGCCCCAGCATTTT. Supplemented by reference TRBV28 and TRBJ1-5, the full variable domain reads DVKVTQSSRYLVKRTGEKVFLECVQDMDHENMFWYRQDPGLGLRLIYFSYDVKMKEKGDIPEGYSVSREKKERFSLILESASTNQTSMYLCASSPASAFPNQPQHFGDGTRLSIL.

This clone was picked up a small number of times. The chain employs TRBV9 and TRBJ2-4, with D perhaps TRBD2 (6 bases). Germline CDR1 and CDR2: SGDLS and YYNGEE. Trimming pared 0 bases from V and 9 bases from J, leaving 19 bases between. The CDR3 covers 16 residues. The CDR3 loop reads CASSVVPRGLGGIQYF. The CDR3 DNA sequence: TGTGCCAGCAGCGTAGTACCGCGGGGTTTGGGTGGCATTCAGTACTTC.

The chain recombines TRBV6-1 with TRBJ1-1; possibly TRBD1 for D (6 bases). Trimming cost V 7 bases and J 4 bases, with 19 bases left between them. The germline V gene encodes CDR1 MNHNS and CDR2 SASEGT. The CDR3 length is 15 residues. This CDR3 reads CASTESWQGITEAFF. CDR3 in DNA: TGTGCCAGCACCGAATCCTGGCAGGGGATCACTGAAGCTTTCTTT.

The J gene is TRBJ1-1, the V gene TRBV19; the match to TRBD1 covers 8 bases. Germline-derived CDR1 and CDR2 are LNHDA and SQIVND (reference sequence). The V segment lost 5 bases and the J segment 4 bases; nucleotides outside the gene matches: 6. This CDR3 comprises 14 residues. The CDR3 DNA follows: TGTGCCAGTAGTCCTCAGGGGGCGACCACTGAAGCTTTCTTT. Amino acid sequence: CASSPQGATTEAFF.

V is TRBV11-2 and J is TRBJ2-1; 12 nucleotides line up with TRBD1. The CDR3 length is 17 residues. The ends lost 5 bases at V and 7 bases at J; junction bases unmatched: 12. Germline V CDR1 and CDR2: SGHAT, FQNNGV. CDR3 DNA: TGTGCCAGCAGCCCGCATGGGACAGGGGGCGCGGGGAATGAGCAGTTCTTC. Translation: CASSPHGTGGAGNEQFF.

The chain has TRBV2 and TRBJ2-7, with D unresolved. CDR1 and CDR2 from the germline V gene are SNHLY and FYNNEI. CDR3 length: 12 residues. V was trimmed by 4 bases and J by 2 bases, leaving 6 bases between them. The CDR3 DNA sequence: TGTGCCAGCAGTGGCGACACCTACGAGCAGTACTTC. This gives the protein CASSGDTYEQYF.

V usage is TRBV7-2 and J usage is TRBJ1-2; D is uncertain. The V end was cut by 1 base, the J end by 4 bases, with 10 bases between. This CDR3 is 14 amino acids long. CDR1 is SGHTA, CDR2 FQGNSA, per germline. The CDR3 DNA sequence: TGTGCCAGCAGCTTAGTTCCAGATCGCTATGGCTACACCTTC. It is translated as CASSLVPDRYGYTF.

The chain links TRBV5-4 to TRBJ2-5; D is ambiguous. Trimming shortened V by 0 bases and J by 3 bases, and 12 bases separated the two germline ends. This CDR3 spans 15 amino acids. Germline V gives CDR1 SGHNT, CDR2 YYREEE (reference sequence). DNA for the CDR3: TGTGCCAGCAGCTTGGTTGTTGTGGGGAAAGAGACCCAGTACTTC. It codes for CASSLVVVGKETQYF. Together with reference TRBV5-4 and TRBJ2-5, the CDR3 gives the full variable domain: ETGVTQSPTHLIKTRGQQVTLRCSSQSGHNTVSWYQQALGQGPQFIFQYYREEENGRGNFPPRFSGLQFPNYSSELNVNALELDDSALYLCASSLVVVGKETQYFGPGTRLLVL.

About this clone itself: The junction departs from germline at one end; a sequencing error may be responsible. The chain couples TRBV7-8 to TRBJ2-5; TRBD1 might be the D (7 bases). Germline V CDR1 and CDR2: SGHVS, FQNEAQ. There are 15 residues in the CDR3. CDR3 coding DNA: TGTGCCGGCAGCTTAGGGGGGACAGCGAAAGAGACCCAGTACTTC. Its translation: CAGSLGGTAKETQYF. Together with reference TRBV7-8 and TRBJ2-5, the CDR3 gives the full variable domain: GAGVSQSPRYKVAKRGQDVALRCDPISGHVSLFWYQQALGQGPEFLTYFQNEAQLDKSGLPSDRFFAERPEGSVSTLKIQRTQQEDSAVYLCAGSLGGTAKETQYFGPGTRLLVL.

The chain has TRBV6-6 and TRBJ2-7, with TRBD1 identical over 8 bases. The length of the CDR3 is 16 residues. Germline lookup yields CDR1 MNHNY and CDR2 SVGAGI (reference sequence). Losses at the gene ends were 2 bases for V and 6 bases for J; bases not matched to a gene: 12. The CDR3 reads CASSYSRGRGNGEQYF. The CDR3 DNA reads TGTGCCAGCAGTTACAGCAGGGGGCGGGGTAATGGCGAGCAGTACTTC.

The chain combines TRBV5-8 with TRBJ2-7; 9 nucleotides align to TRBD1. The CDR3 is made up of 13 amino acids. V trimming: 5 bases; J trimming: 2 bases; junction bases outside the gene matches: 2. Germline V gene data show CDR1 as SGHTS and CDR2 as YDEGEE. CDR3 region: CASRRTGAYEQYF. CDR3 nucleotides: TGTGCCAGCAGACGGACAGGGGCCTACGAGCAGTACTTC.

The chain has TRBV7-9 and TRBJ2-2; D might be TRBD1 (5 bases). CDR1 is SEHNR, CDR2 FQNEAQ, per germline (reference sequence). Trimming removed 5 bases from V and 5 bases from J, with 12 bases in between. CDR3 length: 14 amino acids. CDR3 in DNA: TGTGCCAGCAGCCTGGCAGGGCGAACCGGGGAGCTGTTTTTT. As protein: CASSLAGRTGELFF.

The chain links TRBV6-5 to TRBJ1-2; D gene ambiguous. Trimming shortened V by 0 bases and J by 0 bases, and 8 bases separated the two germline ends. There are 15 residues in the CDR3. Germline V gene sequence: CDR1 MNHEY, CDR2 SVGAGI. CDR3 nucleotide sequence: TGTGCCAGCAGTTACTCGGGTGGATCTAACTATGGCTACACCTTC. It codes for CASSYSGGSNYGYTF.

V gene TRBV27 combines with J gene TRBJ1-2; D is possibly TRBD1 (6 bases). From germline, CDR1 is MNHEY and CDR2 SMNVEV (reference sequence). The CDR3 covers 17 residues. V was clipped by 4 bases and J by 6 bases, with 24 bases between them. The chain's CDR3 is CASSSRRGTRDWDGYTF. The CDR3 DNA reads TGTGCCAGCAGTTCGCGGAGGGGGACAAGGGATTGGGATGGCTACACCTTC.

The chain is built from TRBV4-3 and TRBJ2-3; D possibly corresponds to TRBD1 (6 bases). The CDR3 extends over 18 amino acids. Per the germline V gene, CDR1 is LGHNA and CDR2 is YSLEER. V was shortened by 0 bases and J by 2 bases, with 18 bases between the two germline ends. This CDR3 reads CASSQERAGAGYTDTQYF. CDR3 sequence (DNA): TGCGCCAGCAGCCAAGAAAGGGCAGGGGCCGGATACACAGATACGCAGTATTTT.

V is TRBV7-3 and J is TRBJ1-6, with D possibly matching TRBD1 (6 bases). Trimming left V 1 base short and J 10 bases short, with 14 bases between. The germline gives CDR1 SGHTA, CDR2 FQGTGA. The CDR3 sequence is 15 residues long. CDR3 region: CASSLMAGAGSPLHF. The CDR3 DNA sequence: TGTGCCAGCAGCTTAATGGCGGGGGCCGGATCACCCCTCCACTTT.

The rearrangement links TRBV7-2 to TRBJ1-6, with D perhaps TRBD1 (5 bases). V lost 5 bases and J lost 2, with 10 bases in between. The CDR3 spans 15 residues. CDR1 and CDR2 from the germline V gene are SGHTA and FQGNSA. In DNA form, the CDR3 reads TGTGCCAGCAGCGATCGGGACCCCTATAATTCACCCCTCCACTTT. This sequence encodes CASSDRDPYNSPLHF.